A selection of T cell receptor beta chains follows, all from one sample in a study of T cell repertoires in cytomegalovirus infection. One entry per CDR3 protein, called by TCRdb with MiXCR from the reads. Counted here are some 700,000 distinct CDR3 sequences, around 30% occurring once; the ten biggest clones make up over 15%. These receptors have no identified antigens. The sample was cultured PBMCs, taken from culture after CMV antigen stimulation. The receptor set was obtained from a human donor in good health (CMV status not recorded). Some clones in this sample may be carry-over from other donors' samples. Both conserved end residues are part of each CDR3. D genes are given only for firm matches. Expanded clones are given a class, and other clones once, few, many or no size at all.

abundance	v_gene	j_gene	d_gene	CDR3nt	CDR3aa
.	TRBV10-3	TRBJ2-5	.	TGTGCCATCAGTGTAGCACAAGAGACCCAGTACTTC	CAISVAQETQYF
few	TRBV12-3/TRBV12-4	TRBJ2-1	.	TGTGCCAGCAGTTTTTCCCGCTCGGCCGATGAGCAGTTCTTC	CASSFSRSADEQFF
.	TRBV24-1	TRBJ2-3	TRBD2	TGTGCCACCAGTCTGTCAGGGAGGGAATTGACAGATACGCAGTATTTT	CATSLSGRELTDTQYF
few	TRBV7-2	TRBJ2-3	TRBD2	TGTGCCAGCAGCTTAGTACTAGCGGGATTTGTATATACGCAGTATTTT	CASSLVLAGFVYTQYF
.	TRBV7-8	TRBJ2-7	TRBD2	TGTGCCAGCAGCTTGGGGGGGACTAGCGGGAGTAGGCAGTACTTC	CASSLGGTSGSRQYF
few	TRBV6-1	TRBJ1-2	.	TGTGCCAGCAGCCGCGGGGTTAGCGGTGGCTACACCTTC	CASSRGVSGGYTF
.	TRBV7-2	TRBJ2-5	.	TGTGCCAGCGGGCGAGACACGGGGTACGAGACCCAGTACTTC	CASGRDTGYETQYF
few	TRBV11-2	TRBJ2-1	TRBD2	TGTGCCAGCAGCTTAGCTGAGGGTGGACTAGCGGTCCACAAGCAGTTCTTC	CASSLAEGGLAVHKQFF
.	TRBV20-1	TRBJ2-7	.	TGCAGTGCTAGTGGGTTTCCCCTCCAGGGAGACGAGCAGTACTTC	CSASGFPLQGDEQYF
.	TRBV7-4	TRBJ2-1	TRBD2	TGTGCCAGCAGTAATAGCGGGAGCCTCAATGAGCAGTTCTTC	CASSNSGSLNEQFF
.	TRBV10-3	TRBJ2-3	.	TGTGCCATCAGTGAGGCGGGGTTCCAGCGGGCTAGCACAGATACGCAGTATTTT	CAISEAGFQRASTDTQYF
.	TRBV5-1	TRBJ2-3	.	TGCGCCAGCAGCCCGGAGCGGGTCACAGATACGCAGTATTTT	CASSPERVTDTQYF